A single TCR beta chain is shown here with its context. This entry is derived from a study of blood T cell repertoires in COVID-19. Produced via immunoSEQ multiplex PCR; TCRdb's table is partial and in-frame only. Of roughly 130,000 clones in the sample, roughly 90% are singletons; the top ten hold about 2.3%. Trimming shortened V by 4 bases and J by 5 bases, and 12 bases separated the two germline ends. Germline CDR1 reads MNHEY; CDR2 reads SVGAGI. This CDR3 comprises 13 residues. The chain is built from TRBV6-5 and TRBJ2-7; a weak D match, TRBD2 (6 bases). This clonotype originated in a woman aged 50 to 60 who had recovered from COVID-19. Sequencing used PBMCs or T cells enriched from blood (not recorded which). CDR3 nucleotide sequence: TGTGCCAGCAGTTCGGGAGAGAGTGACGAGCAGTACTTC. Translating gives CASSSGESDEQYF.